Below, 19 T cell receptor beta chains from the same sample are listed, as sequenced in a study of radiation and T cells in renal cell carcinoma. The repertoire was sequenced with immunoSEQ multiplex PCR; TCRdb's copy has only in-frame clones and lacks some. The table shows about 24,000 clones, with about 62% occurring only once. Treatment described: treatment-naive control, cytoreductive nephrectomy. This material consisted of tumor tissue, taken from a patient whose treatment was nephrectomy without radiotherapy. These receptors came from a man aged 35-49 years with renal cell carcinoma.

This clone is labeled as medium-sized. V gene TRBV27 combines with J gene TRBJ1-6; 7 bases are shared with TRBD1. This CDR3 is built from 17 residues. Per the germline V gene, CDR1 is MNHEY and CDR2 is SMNVEV (reference sequence). Germline trimming cut 5 bases from V and 7 bases from J; bases unmatched to any gene: 14. The CDR3 is CASSRASPAGGNSPLHF. The CDR3 DNA follows: TGTGCCAGCAGTCGTGCGTCCCCGGCAGGGGGGAATTCACCCCTCCACTTT.

The chain joins TRBV30 to TRBJ2-7; D possibly corresponds to TRBD1 (6 bases). This CDR3 comprises 13 residues. V was shortened by 4 bases and J by 3 bases, with 13 bases between the two germline ends. CDR1 is GTSNPN and CDR2 is SVGIG in the germline V gene (reference sequence). CDR3 loop: CAWTLGAGYEQYF. The CDR3 region has the DNA TGTGCCTGGACTCTGGGGGCGGGCTACGAGCAGTACTTC. Complete variable domain (other parts from reference TRBV30 and TRBJ2-7): SQTIHQWPATLVQPVGSPLSLECTVEGTSNPNLYWYRQAAGRGLQLLFYSVGIGQISSEVPQNLSASRPQDRQFILSSKKLLLSDSGFYLCAWTLGAGYEQYFGPGTRLTVT.

This chain connects TRBV30 to TRBJ2-7; 7 bases are a match to TRBD1. Germline V CDR1 and CDR2: GTSNPN, SVGIG (reference sequence). CDR3 size: 11 residues. The trim removed 1 base at V and 6 bases at J, leaving 0 bases unmatched. The CDR3 region has the DNA TGTGCCTGGAGTGCAGGGGGCGAGCAGTACTTC. It encodes CAWSAGGEQYF.

This rearrangement joins TRBV19 to TRBJ2-1; D not resolved. V was trimmed by 7 bases and J by 1 base, leaving 17 bases between them. The CDR3 is 16 residues long. The V gene's germline CDR1 is LNHDA and CDR2 SQIVND (reference sequence). The CDR3 reads CASTPVTSLSYNEQFF. CDR3 nucleotides: TGTGCCAGTACCCCGGTAACCTCCTTATCCTACAATGAGCAGTTCTTC.

V and J are TRBV7-9 and TRBJ1-2, with 8 bases that match TRBD1. Germline lookup yields CDR1 SEHNR and CDR2 FQNEAQ (reference sequence). The CDR3 length is 14 residues. J gave up 8 bases and V 1 base, and 6 bases lay outside the gene matches. The CDR3 reads CASSLGNRGKGYTF. In nucleotides, the CDR3 is TGTGCCAGCAGCTTAGGAAACAGGGGGAAGGGCTACACCTTC.

This clone was counted a few times. This chain links TRBV7-9 with TRBJ1-3; D perhaps matches TRBD1 (5 bases). The V end lost 8 bases, the J end lost 2 bases, and 13 bases lay between the germline ends. CDR1 is SEHNR and CDR2 is FQNEAQ in the germline V gene (reference sequence). The CDR3 has 14 amino acids. The DNA of the CDR3 is TGTGCCAGCGTGGCCCGGGGCGCTGGAAACACCATATATTTT. This sequence encodes CASVARGAGNTIYF.

This clone was detected a few times. The chain is built from TRBV5-1 and TRBJ1-1; D gene uncertain. V was clipped by 5 bases and J by 7 bases, with 9 bases between them. CDR1 is SGHRS, CDR2 YFSETQ, per germline. The CDR3 contains 11 residues. The CDR3: CASRDGVEAFF. CDR3 nucleotide sequence: TGCGCCAGCAGGGACGGGGTTGAAGCTTTCTTT.

The CDR3 sequence is CASSSQGVAANEQFF. As DNA, the CDR3 is TGTGCCAGCAGCTCCCAAGGGGTAGCTGCCAATGAGCAGTTCTTC. The chain uses TRBV7-2 and TRBJ2-1; tentative D call: TRBD1 (5 bases). Trimming cost V 4 bases and J 6 bases, with 16 bases left between them. This CDR3 region has 15 residues. Germline V gene lookup returns CDR1 SGHTA and CDR2 FQGNSA.

This clone was found a few times. The chain couples TRBV19 to TRBJ2-3; 12 bases align to TRBD2. The CDR3 contains 15 residues. Germline V gene lookup returns CDR1 LNHDA and CDR2 SQIVND (reference sequence). The V segment lost 5 bases and the J segment 7 bases; nucleotides outside the gene matches: 7. CDR3 coding DNA: TGTGCCAGTAGTCTATGGACTAGCGGGGATCATACGCAGTATTTT. Translation gives CASSLWTSGDHTQYF.

In its sample, this clone is medium-sized. The chain links TRBV19 to TRBJ2-4; 9 nucleotides align to TRBD1. Germline V gives CDR1 LNHDA, CDR2 SQIVND (reference sequence). The ends lost 5 bases at V and 6 bases at J; junction bases unmatched: 2. The CDR3 totals 13 residues. CDR3 nucleotides: TGTGCCAGTAGTCGGGGACAGGGAAACATTCAGTACTTC. Protein sequence: CASSRGQGNIQYF.

CDR3 DNA sequence: TGTGCCAGCAGCTCCTTCGCGATGGGGAGGGAGACCCAGTACTTC. Its protein product is CASSSFAMGRETQYF. This rearrangement joins TRBV7-9 to TRBJ2-5, with D perhaps matching TRBD2 (6 bases). Germline values: CDR1 SEHNR, CDR2 FQNEAQ (reference sequence). V was trimmed by 4 bases and J by 5 bases, leaving 17 bases between them. CDR3 size: 15 residues.

As regards this clone: Compared with germline, one end of the junction differs, possibly owing to a read error. The V gene is TRBV10-3, the J gene TRBJ1-1, with D unresolved. The CDR3 totals 14 residues. Germline lookup yields CDR1 ENHRY and CDR2 SYGVKD. CDR3 nucleotides: TGTGCCAGCAGTTATAGGGTCGAGGACACTGAAGCTTTCTTT. Its translation is CASSYRVEDTEAFF.

This clone was seen a single time. The rearrangement uses TRBV30 and TRBJ2-5, with unresolved D. Trimming removed 1 base from V and 2 bases from J, with 11 bases in between. Germline-derived CDR1 and CDR2 are GTSNPN and SVGIG (reference sequence). CDR3 length: 14 amino acids. CDR3 coding DNA: TGTGCCTGGAGTGGCCCCGGTATACAAGAGACCCAGTACTTC. This translates into CAWSGPGIQETQYF.

The V call is TRBV10-2, the J call TRBJ2-1; no clear D gene. Germline V gene sequence: CDR1 WSHSY, CDR2 SAAADI. V was shortened by 6 bases and J by 8 bases, with 8 bases between the two germline ends. The CDR3 runs to 11 residues. The CDR3 here is CASSRVDEQFF. The DNA for the CDR3 is TGCGCCAGCAGCCGGGTGGATGAGCAGTTCTTC.

Here the CDR3 reads CASSSPGGEFGKLFF. CDR3 bases: TGTGCCAGCAGTTCCCCGGGGGGAGAGTTCGGAAAACTGTTTTTT. The chain has TRBV7-9 and TRBJ1-4; D perhaps matches TRBD1 (5 bases). The V end was cut by 6 bases, the J end by 10 bases, with 21 bases between. This CDR3 has 15 amino acids. Looked up from germline, CDR1 is SEHNR and CDR2 is FQNEAQ (reference sequence).

This sequence joins TRBV7-2 and TRBJ2-7; tentative D call: TRBD1 (6 bases). V was trimmed by 1 base and J by 6 bases, leaving 13 bases between them. The CDR3 is 14 amino acids. Germline V gene lookup returns CDR1 SGHTA and CDR2 FQGNSA. CDR3 region: CASSLGQENGEQYV. In DNA form, the CDR3 reads TGTGCCAGCAGCTTAGGACAGGAGAACGGCGAGCAGTACGTC.

The chain is built from TRBV18 and TRBJ2-2; D may be TRBD1 or TRBD2 (5 bases each). CDR3 size: 16 residues. V lost 2 bases and J 1 base, leaving 11 bases between the germline ends. The germline V gene has CDR1 KGHSH and CDR2 LQKENI. CDR3 sequence (DNA): TGTGCCAGCTCACCATTGCGAGGGGAGAACACCGGGGAGCTGTTTTTT. Protein: CASSPLRGENTGELFF.

The rearrangement uses TRBV28 and TRBJ2-1; no firm D call. Germline-derived CDR1 and CDR2 are MDHEN and SYDVKM. The CDR3 is 15 residues long. The V and J ends lost 2 bases and 7 bases respectively, with 15 bases between them. This chain's CDR3 is CASSLDLSIRNEQFF. The CDR3 nucleotides are TGTGCCAGCAGTTTAGACCTCTCTATTCGGAATGAGCAGTTCTTC.

This rearrangement joins TRBV7-9 to TRBJ2-3; D is possibly TRBD1 (6 bases). Trimming took 3 bases from V and 2 from J, leaving 15 bases between them. Germline V gives CDR1 SEHNR, CDR2 FQNEAQ (reference sequence). The CDR3 extends over 16 amino acids. DNA of the CDR3: TGTGCCAGCAGCTTCCACACAGGGACCTACACAGATACGCAGTATTTT. It specifies CASSFHTGTYTDTQYF.